This paragraph reports one TCR beta chain. The sample comes from a study of blood T cell repertoires in COVID-19. Overall study: PBMCs, B-cell-depleted T cells, or T cells were the source of the cDNA or gDNA that made up the material.

Original data processing: The assay estimated nucleated cells by amplifying reference gene primers. Using immunoSEQ multiplex PCR, the repertoire was profiled, and TCRdb retains in-frame clones only, with some absent. The D gene and trimming were derived from the DNA, and the V and J assignments and clone size from that table. This table holds 100,000 or so clones, approximately 85% found once. The CDR3 is 16 amino acids. Per germline, CDR1 MNHEY and CDR2 SVGAGI. Trimming cost V 2 bases and J 1 base, with 15 bases left between them. This TCR derives from a man between 50 and 59 years old with acute or convalescent COVID-19. The sample consisted of peripheral blood. The V gene is TRBV6-5, the J gene TRBJ2-7; D is possibly TRBD2 (7 bases). CDR3: CASSYEGGGGSYEQYF. CDR3 nucleotide sequence: TGTGCCAGCAGTTACGAAGGGGGAGGGGGTTCCTACGAGCAGTACTTC.